These 32 T cell receptor beta chains came from one sample sequenced in a study of ipilimumab plus nivolumab after autologous stem cell transplantation. Profiled with immunoSEQ multiplex PCR; TCRdb holds only in-frame clones, not every one. The sample lists fewer than 95,000 clones; around 80% were seen once. This sample comprised PBMCs, obtained in a trial of ipilimumab plus nivolumab as post-transplant consolidation. All receptors come from a male donor with diffuse large B-cell lymphoma.

V usage is TRBV6-6 and J usage is TRBJ1-5; no definite D call. CDR1 and CDR2 from the germline V gene are MNHNY and SVGAGI (reference sequence). V lost 9 bases and J 7 bases, leaving 16 bases between the germline ends. The CDR3 runs to 13 residues. The CDR3, as DNA: TGTGCCAGTGCCCCGGCCTTCGGGCAGCCCCAGCATTTT. It specifies CASAPAFGQPQHF.

The chain couples TRBV6-1 to TRBJ1-2; weak D call: TRBD1 (6 bases). Germline loops: CDR1 MNHNS, CDR2 SASEGT. This CDR3 region has 13 residues. The V end lost 2 bases, the J end lost 6 bases, and 10 bases lay between the germline ends. The CDR3 nucleotides are TGTGCCAGCAGTGAACAACAGGGTAATGGCTACACCTTC. Its protein is CASSEQQGNGYTF.

The chain combines TRBV6-4 with TRBJ2-1; 13 bases agree with TRBD2. The length of the CDR3 is 15 residues. With 7 bases clipped from V and 4 bases from J, the junction kept 4 bases outside the gene matches. Germline V gives CDR1 MRHNA, CDR2 SNTAGT. CDR3 in DNA: TGTGCCAGCACACTAGCGGGGGGGAAGTACAATGAGCAGTTCTTC. This encodes CASTLAGGKYNEQFF.

The chain combines TRBV5-5 with TRBJ2-5; TRBD2 is a possible D gene (7 bases). CDR1 and CDR2 (germline): SGHKS, YYEKEE (reference sequence). Deletions cut 4 bases from V and 5 bases from J, with 18 bases between. The CDR3 has 15 residues. CDR3 sequence reads: CASSRGAQQMETQYF. In nucleotides, the CDR3 is TGTGCCAGCAGCCGGGGGGCGCAGCAGATGGAGACCCAGTACTTC.

The chain employs TRBV5-6 and TRBJ1-2; TRBD1 agrees at 8 bases. Germline V gives CDR1 SGHDT, CDR2 YYEEEE. The V gene end was trimmed by 5 bases and the J gene end by 4 bases; junction bases not matched to a gene: 13. There are 16 residues in the CDR3. In nucleotides, the CDR3 is TGTGCCAGCAGTTCCGCCCGGACAGGGCCGCTCTATGGCTACACCTTC. Its protein is CASSSARTGPLYGYTF.

DNA of the CDR3: TGCGCCAGCAGTGACAGCCAGGAGGCGGATGGCTACACCTTC. Protein: CASSDSQEADGYTF. The rearrangement uses TRBV10-1 and TRBJ1-2; D unclear. There are 14 residues in the CDR3. V was shortened by 3 bases and J by 6 bases, with 14 bases between the two germline ends. Germline V gene data show CDR1 as WNHNN and CDR2 as SYGVQD (reference sequence).

V usage is TRBV11-2 and J usage is TRBJ2-7; 7 positions match TRBD1. The CDR3 loop spans 16 amino acids. The V and J ends lost 5 bases and 4 bases, in that order; junction bases with no gene match: 14. The germline CDR1 and CDR2 sequences are SGHAT and FQNNGV. The CDR3 DNA follows: TGTGCCAGCAGCCCTAGGGGTGACAGGGTAACGTACGAGCAGTACTTC. Amino acid sequence: CASSPRGDRVTYEQYF. Complete variable domain (other parts from reference TRBV11-2 and TRBJ2-7): EAGVAQSPRYKIIEKRQSVAFWCNPISGHATLYWYQQILGQGPKLLIQFQNNGVVDDSQLPKDRFSAERLKGVDSTLKIQPAKLEDSAVYLCASSPRGDRVTYEQYFGPGTRLTVT.

This clone was seen more than once but under ten times. The V call is TRBV18, the J call TRBJ1-1; D remains ambiguous. V gave up 3 bases and J gave up 0 bases, with 8 bases separating them. Germline V gene data show CDR1 as KGHSH and CDR2 as LQKENI. The length of the CDR3 is 14 residues. For the CDR3, the DNA is TGTGCCAGCTCACCGGCGGAATTGAACACTGAAGCTTTCTTT. This codes for CASSPAELNTEAFF.

The V gene is TRBV6-5, the J gene TRBJ1-4; no clear D gene. The V end lost 7 bases, the J end lost 6 bases, and 15 bases lay between the germline ends. The CDR3 runs to 14 residues. From germline, CDR1 is MNHEY and CDR2 SVGAGI. The CDR3 is CASTRTRRDEKLFF. The CDR3 nucleotides read TGTGCCAGCACCCGGACCCGGAGGGATGAAAAACTGTTTTTT.

This chain uses TRBV14 with TRBJ2-5; no clear D. V shed 3 bases and J shed 1 base, with 12 bases lying between them. CDR3 length equals 15 residues. Looked up from germline, CDR1 is SGHDN and CDR2 is FVKESK. Here the CDR3 reads CASSHKGRTQETQYF. CDR3 nucleotide sequence: TGTGCCAGCAGCCATAAGGGTAGAACCCAAGAGACCCAGTACTTC.

This clone showed up just once. The rearrangement uses TRBV18 and TRBJ1-1; a possible D gene is TRBD1 (5 bases). The CDR3 runs to 15 residues. Germline V gene lookup returns CDR1 KGHSH and CDR2 LQKENI. The V end was cut by 3 bases, the J end by 3 bases, with 14 bases between. As DNA, the CDR3 is TGTGCCAGCTCACCGCAGGGCCTGGGGGACACTGAAGCTTTCTTT. Protein: CASSPQGLGDTEAFF.

The genes are TRBV28 and TRBJ2-7; D might be TRBD1 (6 bases). Trimming stripped 3 bases from V and 2 bases from J, with 14 bases between. The germline V gene encodes CDR1 MDHEN and CDR2 SYDVKM. CDR3 length: 15 amino acids. The DNA of the CDR3 is TGTGCCAGCAGTTTTGGTGGGGGCCCAACCTACGAGCAGTACTTC. As protein: CASSFGGGPTYEQYF.

This clone was recorded once. The rearrangement links TRBV5-6 to TRBJ2-2; perhaps TRBD1 as D (6 bases). The CDR3 is 15 residues long. Germline V gene sequence: CDR1 SGHDT, CDR2 YYEEEE. The V gene lost 5 bases and the J gene lost 4 bases, with 15 bases spanning the gap. The CDR3 here is CASSYLGQPTGELFF. The CDR3 DNA sequence: TGTGCCAGCAGTTATCTTGGACAGCCCACCGGGGAGCTGTTTTTT.

DNA for the CDR3: TGTGCCAGCAGCAAATTTAGGACTAGCGGGGGGTACCAAGAGACCCAGTACTTC. Translation gives CASSKFRTSGGYQETQYF. The chain is built from TRBV21-1 and TRBJ2-5; no DNA check was done on the table's D call, TRBD2. TRBV21-1 is reported as a pseudogene. The CDR3 has 18 amino acids.

The sample holds one count of this clone. The chain carries TRBV5-1 and TRBJ2-3; D is undetermined. The CDR3 contains 13 residues. V gave up 0 bases and J gave up 4 bases, with 6 bases separating them. Germline V lookup: CDR1 SGHRS, CDR2 YFSETQ. CDR3 in amino acids: CASSLGNPDTQYF. In DNA, the CDR3 is TGCGCCAGCAGCTTGGGTAACCCAGATACGCAGTATTTT. Complete variable domain (other parts from reference TRBV5-1 and TRBJ2-3): KAGVTQTPRYLIKTRGQQVTLSCSPISGHRSVSWYQQTPGQGLQFLFEYFSETQRNKGNFPGRFSGRQFSNSRSEMNVSTLELGDSALYLCASSLGNPDTQYFGPGTRLTVL.

The rearrangement links TRBV2 to TRBJ1-6, with no clear D. Germline CDR1 reads SNHLY; CDR2 reads FYNNEI. This CDR3 has 15 amino acids. The V and J ends lost 1 base and 2 bases respectively, with 6 bases between them. The CDR3 nucleotides read TGTGCCAGCAGTGAAGGGCCGGCCTATAATTCACCCCTCCACTTT. It specifies CASSEGPAYNSPLHF.

Written as DNA, the CDR3 is TGTGCCAGCAGCCGATCTACGCCAGGGAGCTCCTACAATGAGCAGTTCTTC. Amino acid sequence: CASSRSTPGSSYNEQFF. The rearrangement links TRBV7-9 to TRBJ2-1; D is possibly TRBD1 or TRBD2 (5 bases each). Germline values: CDR1 SEHNR, CDR2 FQNEAQ (reference sequence). This CDR3 region has 17 residues. Trimming left V 5 bases short and J 0 bases short, with 17 bases between.

The chain carries TRBV28 and TRBJ1-4; weak D call: TRBD1 (6 bases). The V gene's germline CDR1 is MDHEN and CDR2 SYDVKM. The CDR3 spans 17 residues. Trimming took off 5 bases at V and 4 bases at J, with 20 bases between the two ends. The CDR3 is CASSAVGGAASNEKLFF. CDR3 nucleotides: TGTGCCAGCAGTGCCGTTGGGGGGGCCGCTAGTAATGAAAAACTGTTTTTT.

The chain employs TRBV7-2 and TRBJ2-7; 7 bases map to TRBD1. The V gene end was trimmed by 5 bases and the J gene end by 4 bases; junction bases not matched to a gene: 8. The CDR3 covers 14 residues. Per germline, CDR1 SGHTA and CDR2 FQGNSA. CDR3 amino acids: CASSPAAGGYEQYF. CDR3 bases: TGTGCCAGCAGCCCAGCGGCAGGGGGTTACGAGCAGTACTTC.

The sample holds a few counts of this clone. V is TRBV5-1 and J is TRBJ2-1; D not resolved. V gave up 0 bases and J gave up 7 bases, with 11 bases separating them. Germline CDR1 reads SGHRS; CDR2 reads YFSETQ. The CDR3 covers 14 residues. The CDR3 loop is CASSLVAGKNEQFF. The CDR3 coding sequence is TGCGCCAGCAGCTTGGTCGCAGGAAAGAATGAGCAGTTCTTC.

The V call is TRBV27, the J call TRBJ2-7; D is unresolved. Germline V gene lookup returns CDR1 MNHEY and CDR2 SMNVEV (reference sequence). V was cut by 4 bases and J by 4 bases, with 26 bases left in between. The CDR3 consists of 18 residues. CDR3 residues: CASSSPRSFAPIPYEQYF. CDR3 sequence (DNA): TGTGCCAGCAGTTCCCCGAGGTCCTTTGCCCCCATTCCTTACGAGCAGTACTTC.

The genes are TRBV5-8 and TRBJ1-3; no reliable D call. V was pared by 2 bases and J by 7 bases, with 10 bases between. The CDR3 runs to 13 residues. The germline CDR1 and CDR2 sequences are SGHTS and YDEGEE. As DNA, the CDR3 is TGTGCCAGCAGCTTCGTGCGGGCTAACACCATATATTTT. Amino acids: CASSFVRANTIYF.

The chain employs TRBV6-6 and TRBJ2-7; TRBD1 or TRBD2 may be the D gene (5 bases each). The germline gives CDR1 MNHNY, CDR2 SVGAGI (reference sequence). The V end lost 10 bases, the J end lost 0 bases, and 16 bases lay between the germline ends. The CDR3 loop spans 14 amino acids. This CDR3 is CATSGAALSYEQYF. In DNA form, the CDR3 reads TGTGCCACCTCCGGGGCAGCCCTCTCCTACGAGCAGTACTTC.

The genes are TRBV7-9 and TRBJ1-1; D is possibly TRBD1 (5 bases). The CDR3 consists of 12 residues. Deletions cut 2 bases from V and 10 bases from J, with 11 bases between. CDR1 and CDR2 (germline): SEHNR, FQNEAQ (reference sequence). The CDR3 is CASSLTTVGAFF. In DNA, the CDR3 is TGTGCCAGCAGCTTAACGACAGTTGGAGCTTTCTTT.

The chain carries TRBV11-2 and TRBJ2-5, with no clear D. CDR3 length equals 15 residues. Germline V CDR1 and CDR2: SGHAT, FQNNGV. V gave up 1 base and J gave up 1 base, with 10 bases separating them. The DNA for the CDR3 is TGTGCCAGCAGCTTAGTGGCTCATATCCAAGAGACCCAGTACTTC. This sequence encodes CASSLVAHIQETQYF.

The chain uses TRBV19 and TRBJ1-1; D not certain. CDR1 and CDR2 (germline): LNHDA, SQIVND (reference sequence). The CDR3 extends over 11 amino acids. V dropped 11 bases and J dropped 1 base, with 8 bases sitting between them. The CDR3, as DNA: TGTGCCTCCCGGAGGAACACTGAAGCTTTCTTT. Translating it yields CASRRNTEAFF.

The J gene is TRBJ2-7, the V gene TRBV7-3, with D perhaps matching TRBD2 (5 bases). The CDR3 is 13 residues long. In germline, CDR1 is SGHTA, CDR2 FQGTGA. With 1 base removed from V and 5 bases from J, the gap between germline ends came to 9 bases. Here the CDR3 reads CASSLIFGDEQYF. CDR3 DNA: TGTGCCAGCAGCTTAATATTCGGGGACGAGCAGTACTTC.

V usage is TRBV4-1 and J usage is TRBJ1-5, with a weak D call TRBD1 (6 bases). Germline V gene data show CDR1 as MGHRA and CDR2 as YSYEKL. V was pared by 0 bases and J by 2 bases, with 11 bases between. This CDR3 has 16 amino acids. CDR3 DNA sequence: TGCGCCAGCAGCCAAGACGGTCCAGGGGGCAATCAGCCCCAGCATTTT. Its protein product is CASSQDGPGGNQPQHF.

Concerning this clone itself: Other nucleotide sequences in the sample specify the same CDR3. The chain has TRBV30 and TRBJ1-5; weak D call: TRBD1 (6 bases). In germline, CDR1 is GTSNPN, CDR2 SVGIG (reference sequence). V lost 0 bases and J lost 9, with 18 bases in between. The CDR3 length is 15 residues. CDR3 sequence reads: CAWSVGGTGGRPQHF. For the CDR3, the DNA is TGTGCCTGGAGTGTCGGGGGGACGGGGGGGCGGCCCCAGCATTTT.

This clone is a singleton in its sample. V is TRBV30 and J is TRBJ2-3, with 7 bases that match TRBD2. Germline values: CDR1 GTSNPN, CDR2 SVGIG (reference sequence). This CDR3 contains 13 residues. The CDR3 is CVGSAGGTDTQYF. CDR3 nucleotides: TGTGTCGGCTCGGCGGGGGGCACAGATACGCAGTATTTT.

This clone was seen only a few times. The J gene is TRBJ1-6, the V gene TRBV7-9, with TRBD1 identical over 7 bases. The CDR3 runs to 15 residues. CDR1 SEHNR and CDR2 FQNEAQ come from the germline V gene (reference sequence). J lost 4 bases, V lost 5 bases, and 5 bases had no gene match. CDR3 DNA sequence: TGTGCCAGCAGCCCGACAGGGACTTATAATTCACCCCTCCACTTT. This translates into CASSPTGTYNSPLHF. The full variable domain, completed using reference TRBV7-9 and TRBJ1-6, is DTGVSQNPRHKITKRGQNVTFRCDPISEHNRLYWYRQTLGQGPEFLTYFQNEAQLEKSRLLSDRFSAERPKGSFSTLEIQRTEQGDSAMYLCASSPTGTYNSPLHFGNGTRLTVT.

The count of this clone is one. V usage is TRBV9 and J usage is TRBJ1-4; D ambiguous. Germline V CDR1 and CDR2: SGDLS, YYNGEE. This CDR3 spans 13 amino acids. V lost 3 bases, J lost 0 bases, and 3 bases lay in between. The CDR3 nucleotides are TGTGCCAGCAGCGGTTCAACTAATGAAAAACTGTTTTTT. This sequence encodes CASSGSTNEKLFF.